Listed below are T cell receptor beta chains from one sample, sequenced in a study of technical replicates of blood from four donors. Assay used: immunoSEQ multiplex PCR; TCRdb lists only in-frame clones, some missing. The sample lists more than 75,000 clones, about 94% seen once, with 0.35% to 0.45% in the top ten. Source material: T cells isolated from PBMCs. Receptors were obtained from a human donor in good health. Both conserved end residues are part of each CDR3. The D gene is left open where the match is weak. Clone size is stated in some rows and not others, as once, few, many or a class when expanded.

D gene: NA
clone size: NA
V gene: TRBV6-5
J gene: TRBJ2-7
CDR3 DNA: TGTGCCAGCAGTTACTCTGGCGGGACCCAGCCCGAGCAGTACTTC
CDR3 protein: CASSYSGGTQPEQYF

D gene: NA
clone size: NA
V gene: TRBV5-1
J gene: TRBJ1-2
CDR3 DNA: TGCGCCAGCAGCTTGTATCTAGATTCTAACTATGGCTACACCTTC
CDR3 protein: CASSLYLDSNYGYTF

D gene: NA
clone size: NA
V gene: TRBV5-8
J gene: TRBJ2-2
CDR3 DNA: TGTGCCAGCAGCTTGGGGCGGATGAACACCGGGGAGCTGTTTTTT
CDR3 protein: CASSLGRMNTGELFF

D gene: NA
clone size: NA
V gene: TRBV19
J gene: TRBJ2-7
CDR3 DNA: TGTGCCAGTAGTTTCCTCGGCGGCGGGAAAGACGAGCAGTACTTC
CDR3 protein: CASSFLGGGKDEQYF

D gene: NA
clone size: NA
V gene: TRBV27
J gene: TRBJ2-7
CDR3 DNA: TGTGCCAGCAGTTTTGCAGGGGGGTACGAGCAGTACTTC
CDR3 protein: CASSFAGGYEQYF

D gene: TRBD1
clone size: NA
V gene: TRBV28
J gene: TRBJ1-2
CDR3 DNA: TGTGCCAGCAGTCTCGGGACAGGGGGCTATGGCTACACCTTC
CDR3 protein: CASSLGTGGYGYTF

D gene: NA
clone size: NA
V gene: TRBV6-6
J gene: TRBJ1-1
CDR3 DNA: TGTGCCAGCACCCACGGTATTAGCACTGAAGCTTTCTTT
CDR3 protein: CASTHGISTEAFF

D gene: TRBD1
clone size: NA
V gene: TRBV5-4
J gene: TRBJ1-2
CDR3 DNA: TGTGCCAGCAGCTCCCAAAGACCCCCGGGACAGGGAGGCTATGGCTACACCTTC
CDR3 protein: CASSSQRPPGQGGYGYTF

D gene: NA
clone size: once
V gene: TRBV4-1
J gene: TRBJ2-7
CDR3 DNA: TGCGCCAGCAGCCTCCGGGGCTCCTACGAGCAGTACTTC
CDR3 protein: CASSLRGSYEQYF

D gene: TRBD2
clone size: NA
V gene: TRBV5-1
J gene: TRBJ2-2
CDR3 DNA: TGCGCCAGCAGCTTGGTAGGAGTCGGGAGGGCTATCGGGGAGCTGTTTTTT
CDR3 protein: CASSLVGVGRAIGELFF

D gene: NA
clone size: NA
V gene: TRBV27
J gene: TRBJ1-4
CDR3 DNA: TGTGCCAGCAGGAGGGCTCAGGATGAAAAACTGTTTTTT
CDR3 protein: CASRRAQDEKLFF

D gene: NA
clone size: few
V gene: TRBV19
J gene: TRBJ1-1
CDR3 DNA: TGTGCCAGTAGTGAAAGGACATCATGGGACACTGAAGCTTTCTTT
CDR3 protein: CASSERTSWDTEAFF

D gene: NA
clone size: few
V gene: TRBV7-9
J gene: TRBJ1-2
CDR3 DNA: TGTGCCAGCAGCCTTAGCGAATTCTATGGCTACACCTTC
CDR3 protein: CASSLSEFYGYTF

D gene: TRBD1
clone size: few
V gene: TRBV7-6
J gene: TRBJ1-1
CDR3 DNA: TGTGCCAGCAGCCCAACAGGGGGCACTGAAGCTTTCTTT
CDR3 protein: CASSPTGGTEAFF

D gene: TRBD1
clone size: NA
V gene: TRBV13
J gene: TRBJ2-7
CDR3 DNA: TGTGCCAGCAGCTCTACCGGACAGGGGGTCCCGGCCTACGAGCAGTACTTC
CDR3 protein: CASSSTGQGVPAYEQYF

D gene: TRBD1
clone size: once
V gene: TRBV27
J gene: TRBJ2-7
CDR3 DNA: TGTGCCAGCAGGGGTGACAGGGGGGAGTACTTC
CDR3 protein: CASRGDRGEYF

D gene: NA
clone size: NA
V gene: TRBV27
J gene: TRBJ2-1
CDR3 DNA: TGTGCCAGCAGTTTAGCTAGCTCCTACAATGAGCAGTTCTTC
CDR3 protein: CASSLASSYNEQFF

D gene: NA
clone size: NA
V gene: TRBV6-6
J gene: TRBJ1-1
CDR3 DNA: TGTGCCAGCAGAACATCCAGGGAGGGTTACACTGAAGCTTTCTTT
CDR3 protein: CASRTSREGYTEAFF

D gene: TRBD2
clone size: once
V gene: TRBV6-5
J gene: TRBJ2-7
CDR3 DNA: TGTGCCAGCTGGGGGACTAGCGGGAGTTCCTACGAGCAGTACTTC
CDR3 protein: CASWGTSGSSYEQYF

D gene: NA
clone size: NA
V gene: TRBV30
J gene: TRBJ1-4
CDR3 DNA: TGTGCCTGGAGTGCTGATATGGAGGGAGCTAATGAAAAACTGTTTTTT
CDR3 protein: CAWSADMEGANEKLFF

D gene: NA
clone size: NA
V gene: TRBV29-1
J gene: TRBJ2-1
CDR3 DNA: TGCAGCCCAATTGAGGCGGGGACGCAGTTCTTC
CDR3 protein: CSPIEAGTQFF

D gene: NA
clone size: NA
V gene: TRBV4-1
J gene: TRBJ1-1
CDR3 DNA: TGCGCCAGCAGCCAAGTTGCGGCTCTGAACACTGAAGCTTTCTTT
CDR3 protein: CASSQVAALNTEAFF

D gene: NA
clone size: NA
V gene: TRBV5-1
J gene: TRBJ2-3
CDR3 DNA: TGCGCCAGCAGCTCAGCTGGGGCAGGGTGGACAGATACGCAGTATTTT
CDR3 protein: CASSSAGAGWTDTQYF

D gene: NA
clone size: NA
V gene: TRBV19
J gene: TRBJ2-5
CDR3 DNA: TGTGCCAGTAGTAATGGGGACAAAGAGACCCAGTACTTC
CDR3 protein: CASSNGDKETQYF

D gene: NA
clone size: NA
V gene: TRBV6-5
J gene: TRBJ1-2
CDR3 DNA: TGTGCCAGCAGCCGCACAGGGATAGACTATGGCTACACCTTC
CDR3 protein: CASSRTGIDYGYTF

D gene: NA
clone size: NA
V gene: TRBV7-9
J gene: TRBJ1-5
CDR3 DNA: TGTGCCAGCAGCTTATTAAATTCGAATCAGCCCCAGCATTTT
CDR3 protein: CASSLLNSNQPQHF